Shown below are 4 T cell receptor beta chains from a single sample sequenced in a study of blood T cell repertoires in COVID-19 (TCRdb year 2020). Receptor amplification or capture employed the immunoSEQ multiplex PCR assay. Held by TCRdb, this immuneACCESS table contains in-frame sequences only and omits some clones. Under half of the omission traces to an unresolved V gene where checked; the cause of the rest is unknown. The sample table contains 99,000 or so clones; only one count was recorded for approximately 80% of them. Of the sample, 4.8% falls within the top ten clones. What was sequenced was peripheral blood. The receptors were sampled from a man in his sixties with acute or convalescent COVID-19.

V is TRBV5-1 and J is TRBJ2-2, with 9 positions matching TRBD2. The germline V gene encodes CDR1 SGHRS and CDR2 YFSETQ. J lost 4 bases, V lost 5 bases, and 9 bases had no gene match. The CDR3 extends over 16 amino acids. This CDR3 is CASSRPGAGGTGELFF. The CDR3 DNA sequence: TGCGCCAGCAGTCGTCCCGGAGCGGGAGGCACCGGGGAGCTGTTTTTT.

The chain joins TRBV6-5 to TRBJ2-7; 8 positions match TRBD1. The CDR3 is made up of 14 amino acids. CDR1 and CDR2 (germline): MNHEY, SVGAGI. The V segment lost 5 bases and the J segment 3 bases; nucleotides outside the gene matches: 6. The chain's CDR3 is CASSTGQGFYEQYF. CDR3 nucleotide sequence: TGTGCCAGCAGTACCGGACAGGGTTTCTACGAGCAGTACTTC.

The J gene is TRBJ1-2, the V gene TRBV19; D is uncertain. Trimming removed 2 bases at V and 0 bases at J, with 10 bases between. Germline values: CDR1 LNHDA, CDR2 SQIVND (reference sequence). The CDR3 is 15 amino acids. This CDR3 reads CASSISAFSNYGYTF. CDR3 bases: TGTGCCAGTAGTATATCCGCGTTCTCTAACTATGGCTACACCTTC. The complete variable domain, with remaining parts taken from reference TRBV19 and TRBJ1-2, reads DGGITQSPKYLFRKEGQNVTLSCEQNLNHDAMYWYRQDPGQGLRLIYYSQIVNDFQKGDIAEGYSVSREKKESFPLTVTSAQKNPTAFYLCASSISAFSNYGYTFGSGTRLTVV.

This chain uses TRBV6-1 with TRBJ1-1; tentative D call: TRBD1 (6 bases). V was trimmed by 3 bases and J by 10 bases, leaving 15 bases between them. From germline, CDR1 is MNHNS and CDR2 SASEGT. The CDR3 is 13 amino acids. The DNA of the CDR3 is TGTGCCAGCAGTGATTCAGGGGTATCTGGAGCTTTCTTT. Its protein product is CASSDSGVSGAFF.